One sample yielded the 14 T cell receptor beta chains listed below, sequenced in a study of tumor T cells in aggressive B-cell lymphoma. Profiled with immunoSEQ multiplex PCR; TCRdb holds only in-frame clones, not every one. The sample consists of 7,000 to 9,500 clones, roughly 81% of them appearing once. Specimen: tumor tissue. The receptors shown here come from an adult with diffuse large B cell lymphoma.

This clone occurred once. The rearrangement joins TRBV6-5 to TRBJ2-1, with D perhaps matching TRBD1 (5 bases). The ends were cut back, 5 bases at V and 3 bases at J, with 11 bases in the middle. CDR3 length equals 14 residues. CDR1 is MNHEY and CDR2 is SVGAGI in the germline V gene. The CDR3 DNA follows: TGTGCCAGCAGTCAGGACACAAGCTACAATGAGCAGTTCTTC. Amino acids: CASSQDTSYNEQFF.

This clone was counted a few times. The chain uses TRBV15 and TRBJ2-7, with D tentatively TRBD1 (8 bases). Germline CDR1 LNHNV, CDR2 YYDKDF (reference sequence). The V gene lost 3 bases and the J gene lost 3 bases, with 15 bases spanning the gap. The CDR3 has 15 residues. Written as DNA, the CDR3 is TGTGCCACCAGCAGGGGAGGGGGGACAGGCTACGAGCAGTACTTC. Its protein is CATSRGGGTGYEQYF.

The chain is built from TRBV11-1 and TRBJ1-1; a weak D match, TRBD1 (6 bases). The CDR3 totals 14 residues. Germline V gives CDR1 SGHAT, CDR2 FQDESV (reference sequence). V was clipped by 5 bases and J by 3 bases, with 13 bases between them. In DNA form, the CDR3 reads TGTGCCAGCAGCGCAAGGGACATGGACACTGAAGCTTTCTTT. It yields the protein CASSARDMDTEAFF.

The chain is built from TRBV18 and TRBJ1-2; 11 bases match TRBD1. V shed 2 bases and J 4 bases; nucleotides not matched to a gene: 6. Germline lookup yields CDR1 KGHSH and CDR2 LQKENI. CDR3 length equals 16 residues. The CDR3: CASSPNGQGAFYGYTF. CDR3 nucleotides: TGTGCCAGCTCACCAAACGGACAGGGGGCTTTCTATGGCTACACCTTC. Drawing the rest from reference TRBV18 and TRBJ1-2, the complete variable domain is NAGVMQNPRHLVRRRGQEARLRCSPMKGHSHVYWYRQLPEEGLKFMVYLQKENIIDESGMPKERFSAEFPKEGPSILRIQQVVRGDSAAYFCASSPNGQGAFYGYTFGSGTRLTVV.

This chain connects TRBV9 to TRBJ2-1; possible D gene TRBD1, 5 bases. Trimming took off 2 bases at V and 12 bases at J, with 12 bases between the two ends. This CDR3 region has 12 residues. The V gene's germline CDR1 is SGDLS and CDR2 YYNGEE. CDR3 nucleotides: TGTGCCAGCAGCGTCGGAACAGGTGCGCAGTTCTTC. Protein sequence: CASSVGTGAQFF.

V and J are TRBV4-1 and TRBJ1-1, with TRBD1 matching 10 bases. The junction had 4 bases not matched to a gene; V was cut back by 4 bases and J by 2 bases. The CDR3 is made up of 15 amino acids. CDR1 and CDR2 from the germline V gene are MGHRA and YSYEKL. The chain's CDR3 is CASSPRTGGNTEAFF. The DNA of the CDR3 is TGCGCCAGCAGCCCGAGGACAGGGGGAAACACTGAAGCTTTCTTT.

The chain joins TRBV28 to TRBJ1-1; perhaps TRBD1 as D (5 bases). This CDR3 region has 17 residues. Germline V gene sequence: CDR1 MDHEN, CDR2 SYDVKM. The V end lost 4 bases, the J end lost 3 bases, and 21 bases lay between the germline ends. The CDR3 is CASSSLVDRPEDTEAFF. CDR3 bases: TGTGCCAGCAGTTCCCTGGTTGACAGACCAGAAGACACTGAAGCTTTCTTT.

The chain combines TRBV18 with TRBJ1-2; tentative D call: TRBD1 (6 bases). Germline values: CDR1 KGHSH, CDR2 LQKENI. Trimming removed 2 bases from V and 2 bases from J, with 12 bases in between. CDR3 length equals 15 residues. DNA for the CDR3: TGTGCCAGCTCACCAACGGGCACAGGGAACTATGGCTACACCTTC. Translating it yields CASSPTGTGNYGYTF.

This chain connects TRBV7-2 to TRBJ2-7; no reliable D call. This CDR3 comprises 12 residues. Between the trimmed V and J ends, which lost 1 base and 6 bases, there was a span of 7 bases. CDR1 is SGHTA and CDR2 is FQGNSA in the germline V gene. CDR3: CASSLDGSEQYF. CDR3 nucleotides: TGTGCCAGCAGCTTAGACGGGTCCGAGCAGTACTTC.

The chain links TRBV6-5 to TRBJ2-7; possibly TRBD2 for D (5 bases). The CDR3 has 14 residues. The germline gives CDR1 MNHEY, CDR2 SVGAGI. Trimming took 8 bases from V and 0 from J, leaving 14 bases between them. CDR3 in amino acids: CASSHGESSYEQYF. Written as DNA, the CDR3 is TGTGCCAGCTCCCATGGGGAGAGCTCCTACGAGCAGTACTTC.

J is TRBJ2-2 and V is TRBV13; 12 bases match TRBD1. Germline-derived CDR1 and CDR2 are PRHDT and FYEKMQ (reference sequence). With V trimmed by 5 bases and J by 3 bases, 13 bases remained unmatched. The CDR3 spans 19 residues. The CDR3 nucleotides are TGTGCCAGCAGCCCCAGTCCCGGGACAGGGGGCGCAGACACCGGGGAGCTGTTTTTT. This encodes CASSPSPGTGGADTGELFF.

The gene calls are TRBV7-8 and TRBJ2-5, with 8 bases identical to TRBD2. Germline V lookup: CDR1 SGHVS, CDR2 FQNEAQ. The CDR3 length is 16 residues. The J segment lost 2 bases and the V segment lost 4 bases, leaving 9 bases of the junction unmatched. CDR3 nucleotides: TGTGCCAGCAGCTCCAGTAGCGGGGTACTTCAAGAGACCCAGTACTTC. Translated, it gives CASSSSSGVLQETQYF. Based on the CDR3 plus reference TRBV7-8 and TRBJ2-5, the full variable domain is GAGVSQSPRYKVAKRGQDVALRCDPISGHVSLFWYQQALGQGPEFLTYFQNEAQLDKSGLPSDRFFAERPEGSVSTLKIQRTQQEDSAVYLCASSSSSGVLQETQYFGPGTRLLVL.

The J gene is TRBJ1-1, the V gene TRBV7-3; D not certain. This CDR3 region has 16 residues. V lost 0 bases to trimming and J lost 0 bases, with 11 bases between them. Germline CDR1 and CDR2: SGHTA and FQGTGA. Here the CDR3 reads CASSLTPPGLNTEAFF. The CDR3 DNA sequence: TGTGCCAGCAGCTTAACGCCCCCTGGCCTGAACACTGAAGCTTTCTTT.

This clone was detected only a few times. The chain has TRBV28 and TRBJ1-2; 7 nucleotides match TRBD1. This CDR3 is built from 12 residues. CDR1 is MDHEN, CDR2 SYDVKM, per germline. V shed 4 bases, J shed 8 bases, and the junction held 4 bases outside the gene matches. In DNA, the CDR3 is TGTGCCAGCAGTTCACAGGGGAGCGGCTACACCTTC. Protein product: CASSSQGSGYTF.